The rows below give T cell receptor beta chains drawn from one sample of a study of blood T cells in healthy people across ages. TCRdb ran MiXCR on the 5' RACE reads and lists one entry per CDR3 protein. Of around 990,000 distinct CDR3 sequences listed, about 25% are singletons. Another study also made use of these data, one on T cells of mothers and their children.

The source material was blood. The receptors come from a girl aged 2-10 years in good health. The CDR3 runs from the conserved cysteine through the conserved F or W. A D gene is named only where the DNA matches it firmly. Rows give clone size only sometimes, using once, few, many, or a class for an expanded clone.

cdr3_aa | cdr3_nt | clone_size | v_call | d_call | j_call
CASSWRGLNTEAFF | TGTGCCAGCAGCTGGCGGGGGCTGAACACTGAAGCTTTCTTT | . | TRBV6-6 | . | TRBJ1-1
CASSLAGTHLNEKLFF | TGTGCCAGCAGCTTAGCCGGGACTCACCTTAATGAAAAACTGTTTTTT | . | TRBV7-2 | . | TRBJ1-4
CASSLVTSSGTQYF | TGTGCCAGCAGCTTAGTGACTAGCAGTGGGACCCAGTACTTC | . | TRBV7-2 | TRBD2 | TRBJ2-5
CSASPGLAVDTDTQYF | TGCAGTGCTAGCCCCGGACTAGCGGTTGACACAGATACGCAGTATTTT | . | TRBV20-1 | TRBD2 | TRBJ2-3
CASTPLGEGPNQPRHF | TGTGCCAGCACCCCCTTGGGGGAGGGTCCCAATCAGCCCCGGCATTTT | few | TRBV6-2/TRBV6-3 | . | TRBJ1-5
CATSGEQGANTDTQYF | TGTGCCACCAGTGGGGAACAGGGTGCGAACACAGATACGCAGTATTTT | . | TRBV24-1 | . | TRBJ2-3
CASSQRTGVTYEQYF | TGTGCCAGCAGCCAAAGAACAGGGGTTACCTACGAGCAGTACTTC | . | TRBV11-3 | TRBD1 | TRBJ2-7
CATSDLHCWGRETQYF | TGTGCCACCAGTGATTTGCACTGTTGGGGGAGAGAGACCCAGTACTTC | few | TRBV24-1 | . | TRBJ2-5
CASTSSGTGDEKLFF | TGTGCCAGCACATCGTCCGGGACAGGGGATGAAAAACTGTTTTTT | . | TRBV12-3/TRBV12-4 | TRBD1 | TRBJ1-4
CASSRVRGAQETQYF | TGTGCCAGCAGTCGGGTTCGTGGGGCCCAAGAGACCCAGTACTTC | . | TRBV12-3/TRBV12-4 | . | TRBJ2-5
CSVQGLMDTEAFF | TGCAGCGTACAGGGTCTCATGGACACTGAAGCTTTCTTT | few | TRBV29-1 | . | TRBJ1-1
CSARVLIRGSSYNEQFF | TGCAGTGCTAGAGTTCTCATCAGGGGGAGCTCCTACAATGAGCAGTTCTTC | . | TRBV20-1 | TRBD1 | TRBJ2-1
CASSFSGAGGFYEQYF | TGTGCCAGCAGTTTTAGCGGGGCAGGGGGTTTCTACGAGCAGTACTTC | . | TRBV12-3/TRBV12-4 | . | TRBJ2-7
CSRGTGLGAEAFF | TGCAGTCGCGGGACAGGGCTTGGAGCTGAAGCTTTCTTT | . | TRBV20-1 | TRBD1 | TRBJ1-1
CASSPDDTYEQYF | TGTGCCAGCAGCCCGGACGATACCTACGAGCAGTACTTC | . | TRBV9 | . | TRBJ2-7
CASSGSEHPGTDTQYF | TGTGCCAGCAGTGGAAGTGAGCATCCGGGCACAGATACGCAGTATTTT | . | TRBV6-1 | . | TRBJ2-3
CASSLKGATNEKLFF | TGTGCCAGCAGCTTGAAAGGGGCAACTAATGAAAAACTGTTTTTT | few | TRBV7-9 | . | TRBJ1-4
CATRERSTDTQYF | TGTGCCACAAGGGAAAGAAGCACAGATACGCAGTATTTT | few | TRBV2 | . | TRBJ2-3
CASSDQMQGTRAETQYF | TGTGCCAGCAGTGACCAAATGCAGGGGACCCGGGCAGAGACCCAGTACTTC | few | TRBV6-1 | . | TRBJ2-5